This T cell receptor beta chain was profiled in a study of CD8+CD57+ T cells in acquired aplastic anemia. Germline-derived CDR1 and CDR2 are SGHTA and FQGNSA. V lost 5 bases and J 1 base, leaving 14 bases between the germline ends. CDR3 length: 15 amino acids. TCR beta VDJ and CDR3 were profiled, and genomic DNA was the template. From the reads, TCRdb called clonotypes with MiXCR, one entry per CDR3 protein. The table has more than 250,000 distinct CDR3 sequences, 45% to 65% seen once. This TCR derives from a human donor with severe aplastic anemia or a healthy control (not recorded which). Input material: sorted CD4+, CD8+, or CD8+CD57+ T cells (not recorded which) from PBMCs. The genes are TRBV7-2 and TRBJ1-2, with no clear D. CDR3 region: CASSTPPAGNYGYTF. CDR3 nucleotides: TGTGCCAGCAGCACTCCCCCGGCGGGTAACTATGGCTACACCTTC.